This entry concerns a single TCR beta chain. This entry comes from a study of blood T cell repertoires in COVID-19. Assay: immunoSEQ multiplex PCR; the TCRdb copy retains only in-frame clones and omits some. The sample has 140,000 to 150,000 clones, around 80% seen once; the top ten hold approximately 38%. This CDR3 has 14 amino acids. Trimming shortened V by 3 bases and J by 4 bases, and 10 bases separated the two germline ends. The germline V gene has CDR1 MDHEN and CDR2 SYDVKM. This receptor was taken from a human donor in a cohort sampled during active COVID-19. This chain joins TRBV28 and TRBJ1-3; D ambiguous. The sample consisted of peripheral blood. The CDR3 nucleotides are TGTGCCAGCAGTTTCGAACAGTTCGGAAACACCATATATTTT. Its translation is CASSFEQFGNTIYF.